This TCR beta chain was sequenced in a study of regulatory T cells in long-lasting Graves disease. Trimming shortened V by 2 bases and J by 4 bases, and 14 bases separated the two germline ends. CDR1 and CDR2 from the germline V gene are KGHSH and LQKENI. The CDR3 length is 15 residues. In building TCR beta libraries, iRepertoire HTBI primers were used together with Arm-PCR of CDR3 regions. Original data processing: Taken together, the samples had 55 to 65 TRBV and some 15 TRBJ segments identified. TCRdb reprocessed the multiplex PCR reads with MiXCR, giving one entry per CDR3 protein. TCRdb assigned the V and J calls; the authors' analysis was not used. The profile shows about 330,000 distinct CDR3 sequences, 16% of them singletons. Regarding time point: newly diagnosed GD, antithyroid drugs for less than 3 months. TCR sequences were obtained from RNA taken from PBMCs. This sample was shared with a second study, whose subject was T cells in Graves' hyperthyroidism and ophthalmopathy. That study reports: First-round RT-PCR of the TCR CDR3 relied on the HTBI primer set. Before onset, by a median of 6.5 months, the model predicted ophthalmopathy.

J is TRBJ1-2 and V is TRBV18; D is unclear. The receptor was derived from a young woman with Graves disease. The material was peripheral blood mononuclear cells (PBMCs), obtained at new diagnosis, from a patient treated with antithyroid drugs. CDR3 DNA: TGTGCCAGCTCACCAGCCCCGGCTAGTCGCTATGGCTACACCTTC. Its protein is CASSPAPASRYGYTF.